This T cell receptor beta chain was observed in a study of blood T cell repertoires in COVID-19. Whole-study context: T cells, B-cell-depleted T cells, or PBMCs supplied cDNA or gDNA.

The CDR3 has 19 residues. Trimming took 0 bases from V and 5 from J; bases not matched to a gene: 14. CDR1 and CDR2 (germline): GTSNPN, SVGIG (reference sequence). In the study's own analysis: Scientists estimated how many nucleated cells there were by amplifying reference gene primers. Sequencing was performed with immunoSEQ multiplex PCR; in TCRdb, only in-frame clones are kept and a portion is missing. Clone size and V and J calls were adopted from that table, with D and trimming inferred from the DNA. The sample includes about 160,000 clones, 85% seen only once; the top ten take about 3%. The chain joins TRBV30 to TRBJ1-6, with 9 bases fitting TRBD1. The TCR sequence derives from a human donor with acute or convalescent COVID-19. The donor label of this sample is uncertain. The material sequenced was peripheral blood. The DNA for the CDR3 is TGTGCCTGGAGTGTTACAGGGGGCTCCCGGCGGCGGAATAATTCACCCCTCCACTTT. The encoded protein is CAWSVTGGSRRRNNSPLHF.